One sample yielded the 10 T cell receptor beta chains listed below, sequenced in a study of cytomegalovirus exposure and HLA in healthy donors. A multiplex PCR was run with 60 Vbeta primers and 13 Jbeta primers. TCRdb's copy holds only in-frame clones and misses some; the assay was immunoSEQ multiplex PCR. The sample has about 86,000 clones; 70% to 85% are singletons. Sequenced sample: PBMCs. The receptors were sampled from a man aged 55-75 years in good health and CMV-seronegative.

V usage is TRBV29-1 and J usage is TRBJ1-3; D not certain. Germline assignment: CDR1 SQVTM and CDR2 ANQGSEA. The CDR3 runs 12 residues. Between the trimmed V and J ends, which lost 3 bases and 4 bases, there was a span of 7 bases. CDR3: CSVEPRGNTIYF. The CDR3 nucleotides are TGCAGCGTTGAGCCCCGGGGAAACACCATATATTTT.

The CDR3 spells CASSDGTSFSATYEQYF. The CDR3 DNA follows: TGTGCCAGCAGCGATGGGACTAGCTTTTCCGCCACCTACGAGCAGTACTTC. The chain has TRBV5-6 and TRBJ2-7; 9 bases line up with TRBD2. This CDR3 has 17 amino acids. CDR1 and CDR2 (germline): SGHDT, YYEEEE. Trimming removed 4 bases from V and 2 bases from J; junction bases left unmatched: 13.

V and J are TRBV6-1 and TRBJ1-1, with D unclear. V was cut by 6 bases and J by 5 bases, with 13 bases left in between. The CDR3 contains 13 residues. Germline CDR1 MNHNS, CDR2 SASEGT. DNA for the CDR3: TGTGCCAGCAGCCAAGGCGGTTCGACTGAAGCTTTCTTT. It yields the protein CASSQGGSTEAFF.

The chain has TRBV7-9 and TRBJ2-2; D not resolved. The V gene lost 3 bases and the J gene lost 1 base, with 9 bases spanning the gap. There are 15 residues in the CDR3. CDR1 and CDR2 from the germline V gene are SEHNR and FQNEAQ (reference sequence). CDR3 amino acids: CASSFSYRNTGELFF. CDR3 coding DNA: TGTGCCAGCAGCTTCTCATACAGGAACACCGGGGAGCTGTTTTTT.

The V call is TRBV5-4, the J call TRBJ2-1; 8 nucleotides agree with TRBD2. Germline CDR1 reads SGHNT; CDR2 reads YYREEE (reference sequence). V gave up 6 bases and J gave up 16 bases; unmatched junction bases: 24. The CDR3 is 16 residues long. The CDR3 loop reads CASTLQAAGDPRVEFF. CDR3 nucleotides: TGTGCCAGCACCCTCCAGGCAGCGGGGGACCCACGAGTAGAATTCTTC.

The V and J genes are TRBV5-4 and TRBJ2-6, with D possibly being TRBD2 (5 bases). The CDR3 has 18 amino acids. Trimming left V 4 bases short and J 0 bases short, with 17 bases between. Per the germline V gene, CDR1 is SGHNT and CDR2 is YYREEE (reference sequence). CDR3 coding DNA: TGTGCCAGCAGCAAACCGGGAAGTTCCCCCTCTGGGGCCAACGTCCTGACTTTC. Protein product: CASSKPGSSPSGANVLTF.

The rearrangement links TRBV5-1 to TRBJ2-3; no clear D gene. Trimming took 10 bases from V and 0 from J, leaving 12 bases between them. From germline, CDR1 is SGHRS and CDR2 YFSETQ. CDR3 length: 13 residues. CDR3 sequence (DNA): TGCGCCTCTTCGGCAGGCAGCACAGATACGCAGTATTTT. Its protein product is CASSAGSTDTQYF.

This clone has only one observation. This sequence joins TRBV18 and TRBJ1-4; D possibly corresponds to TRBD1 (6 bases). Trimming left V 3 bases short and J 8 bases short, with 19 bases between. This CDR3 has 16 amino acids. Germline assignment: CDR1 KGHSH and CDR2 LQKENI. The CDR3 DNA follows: TGTGCCAGCTCACCGATATCATCACAGGGTGGAGAAAAACTGTTTTTT. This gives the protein CASSPISSQGGEKLFF. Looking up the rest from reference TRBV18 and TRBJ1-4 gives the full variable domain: NAGVMQNPRHLVRRRGQEARLRCSPMKGHSHVYWYRQLPEEGLKFMVYLQKENIIDESGMPKERFSAEFPKEGPSILRIQQVVRGDSAAYFCASSPISSQGGEKLFFGSGTQLSVL.

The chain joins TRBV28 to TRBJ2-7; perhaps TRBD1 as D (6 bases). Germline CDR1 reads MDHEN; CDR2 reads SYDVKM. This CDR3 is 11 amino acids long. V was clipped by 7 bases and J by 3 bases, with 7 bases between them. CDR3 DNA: TGTGCCAGCATACAGGGCTACGAGCAGTACTTC. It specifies CASIQGYEQYF.

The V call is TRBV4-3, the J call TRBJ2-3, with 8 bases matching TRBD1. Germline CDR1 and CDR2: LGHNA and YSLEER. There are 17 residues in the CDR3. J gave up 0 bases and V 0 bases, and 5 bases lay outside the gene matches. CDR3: CASSQEHRGSSTDTQYF. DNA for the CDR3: TGCGCCAGCAGCCAAGAGCACAGGGGGTCGAGCACAGATACGCAGTATTTT.